This T cell receptor beta chain was captured by sequencing in a study of cytomegalovirus exposure and HLA in healthy donors (TCRdb year 2017). As for the study more broadly: In an earlier analysis of 550 to 750 of the donors, 276 Gb of sequence data and 90 million to 120 million unique TCR beta sequences from 150 million to 200 million T cells were reported. To predict cytomegalovirus infection status, the study combined high-throughput TCR immunosequencing, statistical association of individual TCRs with disease status, and machine learning. Using immunosequencing, the study profiled T cell repertoires from 500 to 800 subjects and related those repertoires to cytomegalovirus serostatus. Every repertoire in the discovery cohort had been generated on one and the same sequencing platform. The study aimed to test whether signatures of past pathogen exposure could be identified by cataloging public T cell receptors. Genome-wide SNP genotypes for about three fifths of the roughly 700 donors were used in a later genetic analysis, which treated that subset as a discovery cohort. To decide whether each TCR beta V gene segment behaved as functional or pseudogenic, an earlier analysis of some 600 of the donors relied on high-throughput TCR beta sequencing. HLA typing included class I and class II loci at four-digit resolution. A later analysis re-examined previously published TCR beta repertoires from around 670 donors and added high-resolution HLA genotyping to investigate patterns of TCR occurrence. Among some 410 genotyped donors of the cohort, an average of about 240,000 unique TCR beta nucleotide sequences was sequenced per donor, of which about 18% were non-productive. Roughly 5 DR-DQ haplotypes were handled as single units for association and clustering, since linkage in the cohort was strong. Alongside the repertoire data, information on donor age, sex, ethnicity and CMV serostatus was compiled. Of the roughly 400 genotyped donors, 75% to 85% were placed in the genetic ancestry cluster associated with self-reported Caucasian donors. Rather than drawing on any new phenotypic data, the later analysis identified candidate immune exposures from TCR beta sequences and the way those sequences occurred across donors. The number of donors typed differed by locus, with about 629-630 for A, B, C, DRB1 and DQB1, around 520 for DQA1, approximately 580 for DPA1, and about 450 for DPB1. About 280 gigabases of sequencing data and around 85 million unique TCR sequences made up an early release that covered 500 to 650 HLA-typed donors. Besides the first cohort of approximately 670 subjects, a separate validation cohort made up of 120 or so different subjects was used. Findings and caveats that apply to the study as a whole: This cohort had only TCR beta chains sequenced, and the lack of alpha or paired-chain data limited which features could be detected. When HLA alleles, especially DR and DQ, strongly co-occurred, TCR associations were difficult to assign to individual alleles. Across donors, most TCR sequences were observed very rarely, whereas some public TCRs were present in many individuals. Roughly uniform sequencing depth across donors was assumed in presence/absence analyses, although this assumption may not hold. A further reported finding was that TCR beta sequences accurately predicted the HLA-A and HLA-B alleles for most subjects in the first cohort. Correlated functional status among segregating V segments might be attributable to linkage disequilibrium, but an unknown experimental factor could not be ruled out. An association between a missense DCLRE1C variant and V-gene and J-gene trimming of TCR beta chains was found in a later genetic analysis and replicated in an independent cohort. In a later analysis, HLA-associated TCR beta chains showed more clonal expansion and lower generation probabilities than non-associated chains that were equally common. CMV serostatus was the only immune exposure information available for the cohort. According to a later genetic analysis, donors in an Asian-associated ancestry cluster had fewer N-insertions in productive TCRs than the approximately 670-donor mean. In a later analysis, most CMV-associated TCR beta chains were found to appear HLA-restricted, with HLA associations seemingly driven largely by CMV exposure. A total of about 180 TCR beta chains were listed by the study as associated with cytomegalovirus. The 87-base-pair reads could not distinguish some IMGT-functional V segments, including TRBV6-2 and TRBV6-3, so those segments were excluded. A group of highly shared sequence variants was considered likely to be a technical artifact of the sequencing pipeline. The authors suggested that the approach could potentially be generalized to other disease states and immunological phenotypes. In vitro tests confirmed that a few of the cytomegalovirus-associated TCR beta chains recognize cytomegalovirus antigens. In an earlier analysis of 587 of the donors, most TCR beta V segments appeared in productive rearrangements about 87% or about 30% of the time, broadly matching IMGT annotations. Because HLA typing was unavailable for some donors at each locus, only the typed subset was used in association tests. A later analysis associated 15,000 to 20,000 TCR beta sequences with specific HLA alleles at a false discovery rate of 0.05. Because counts were too low, approximately 15 rarely observed V segments, including chromosome 9 orphons, were excluded from the earlier analysis of around 590 of the donors. The classifier was reported to diagnose cytomegalovirus status with high specificity and sensitivity in both the original and validation cohorts. According to a later analysis, parvovirus B19, influenza, CMV and Epstein-Barr virus appeared linked to several top co-occurrence clusters. In a later analysis, TCR association rates were found to vary across HLA loci, with the most associated TCRs seen for DRB1 alleles and the fewest for HLA-C alleles.

The cohort consisted of 600 to 750 healthy bone marrow donors. At the time of sampling, every cohort member was nominally healthy, though immune exposures that went unrecorded were likely present. The donor tested CMV seronegative, placing the donor among the 352 seronegative members of the cohort. A peripheral blood sample was collected from each donor, and TCR beta sequencing was performed on peripheral blood mononuclear cells. The Qiagen DNeasy Blood Extraction Kit was used to extract genomic DNA from the blood cell samples. V gives up 5 bases and J gives up 0 bases, and the segment between their germline ends measures 9 bases. CDR1 and CDR2 are drawn from the germline V gene: SNHLY, FYNNEI. The CDR3, cysteine through phenylalanine, is 14 amino acids long. Only the CDR3 region is kept as DNA, spanning 42 bases read in frame from base 1. Note on this clone: What antigen it recognizes has not been identified. Base quality data are lacking; no much larger clone is found one base away.

Libraries were made using the immunoSEQ multiplex PCR assay. For the multiplex PCR, a mixture combining 60 forward primers for TCR Vbeta segments and 13 reverse primers for TCR Jbeta segments was used. A multiplex PCR assay on genomic DNA amplified the CDR3 region of rearranged TCR beta genes. Amplified TCR beta libraries were sequenced as 87-base-pair reads on the Illumina HiSeq System. Regarding the original processing steps: A later analysis counted 65 million to 90 million unique TCR beta chains across the 650 to 800 repertoires, and around 12 million of these chains were shared by at least two donors. Raw reads were error-corrected and collapsed into unique sequences by a nearest-neighbor algorithm in which closely related sequences were merged to remove PCR and sequencing errors. Alignment of CDR3 sequences to IMGT reference sequences was used to assign V, D and J gene segments. For a sequence to be retained, a match of at least six nucleotides was required to both a V gene segment and a J gene segment. Rearrangements were called productive when the CDR3 lacked stop codons and stayed in frame with V and J; all others were non-productive. CDR3 was defined by IMGT convention, running from the second conserved V-encoded cysteine to the conserved J-encoded phenylalanine. The earlier analysis of fewer than 750 of the donors excluded sequences that lacked an unambiguous match to a single V gene segment. An earlier analysis of approximately 590 of the donors classified V segments as functional when productive rearrangements were above 56.7% and as segregating when the standard deviation between donors was above 5%. To diagnose cytomegalovirus status from the catalog of TCR beta chain sequences, a statistical classification framework was built. V and J gene assignment, in a later analysis, came from comparing TCR nucleotide sequences with IMGT/GENE-DB human TR gene sequences. In a later analysis, CDR3 sequences and most-parsimonious VDJ recombination scenarios were assigned using the TCRdist pipeline. In a later analysis, every TCR beta chain was defined by the combination of its CDR3 amino acid sequence and its V-gene family, and reads without a unique V-gene family were dropped. In a later analysis, a few hundred highly shared, low-generation-probability nucleotide sequences were removed to address suspected cross-contamination and a sequencing artifact. A later analysis calculated a clonal expansion index for each public chain from normalized within-repertoire ranks of inferred template counts. In a later analysis, generation probabilities were computed with a VDJ recombination model fitted to out-of-frame rearrangements, and the resulting probabilities were checked against IGoR. A later analysis scored TCR-TCR, TCR-HLA and TCR-CMV co-occurrence with hypergeometric tests, applying a repertoire-size bias correction to TCR pairs. A later analysis estimated false discovery rates by permuting HLA or CMV assignments 20 times. A later analysis grouped co-occurring TCRs with DBSCAN, adding TCRdist sequence similarity when clustering within HLA-allele-positive subsets. Repertoires with fewer than 30,000 or more than 120,000 public chains, plus five repertoires with anomalous nucleotide sharing, were excluded from co-occurrence clustering. The clones in this table, taken by TCRdb from immuneACCESS, are in-frame only. Not every clone is retained; where verified, under half of the shortfall comes from an unresolved V gene, and the cause of the rest is unknown. The DNA was the basis for D and trimming; V, J and clone size are from that table. In this sample the table shows a few hundred thousand clones, 85% to 95% of which occur a single time. Approximately 1.5% of the sample is held by the ten biggest clonotypes.

The chain is made from TRBV2 and TRBJ2-3, with TRBD2 as a weak D call on 6 bases. This TCR was sampled from a girl aged 2 to 10 in good health and CMV-seronegative. Sequencing was done on a sample of PBMCs. The DNA sequence is TGTGCCAGCAGTTTCGGGGGTAGCACAGATACGCAGTATTTT. Protein translation: CASSFGGSTDTQYF. The full variable domain, completed from the reference TRBV2 and TRBJ2-3 proteins outside the CDR3, reads EPEVTQTPSHQVTQMGQEVILRCVPISNHLYFYWYRQILGQKVEFLVSFYNNEISEKSEIFDDQFSVERPDGSNFTLKIRSTKLEDSAMYFCASSFGGSTDTQYFGPGTRLTVL.